The 5 T cell receptor beta chains given below trace back to one sample, sequenced in a study of early T cells in non-severe SARS-CoV-2 infection. TCRdb re-called the 5' RACE reads through MiXCR, storing one row per CDR3 protein. The sample holds about 64,000 distinct CDR3 sequences; around 18% are singletons and the top ten take more than 7.5%. The input for sequencing was whole blood, taken at baseline. Every receptor here comes from an adult who was a healthcare worker with PCR-confirmed SARS-CoV-2 infection or an uninfected control (not recorded which).

The rearrangement joins TRBV20-1 to TRBJ1-3; D may be TRBD1 (5 bases). The V end was cut by 4 bases, the J end by 3 bases, with 10 bases between. The CDR3 length is 13 residues. Germline V gene data show CDR1 as DFQATT and CDR2 as SNEGSKA (reference sequence). The CDR3 bases are TGCAGTGCTAAAAGGGGAGTTGGAAACACCATATATTTT. Encoded protein: CSAKRGVGNTIYF.

The V call is TRBV27, the J call TRBJ1-1, with TRBD1 as a possible D gene (6 bases). The CDR3 contains 13 residues. Germline lookup yields CDR1 MNHEY and CDR2 SMNVEV (reference sequence). V was shortened by 2 bases and J by 6 bases, with 10 bases between the two germline ends. The CDR3 DNA reads as TGTGCCAGCAGTTTACAGGGGAGTCCTGAAGCTTTCTTT. It is translated as CASSLQGSPEAFF.

At least ten counts were recorded for this clonotype. CDR3 sequence (DNA): TGTGCCAGCAGCCAAGTCGGCTCTGGGAGGCGCAATCAGCCCCAGCATTTT. It codes for CASSQVGSGRRNQPQHF. V usage is TRBV4-2 and J usage is TRBJ1-5; D is uncertain. The CDR3 contains 17 residues. V dropped 1 base and J dropped 2 bases, with 15 bases sitting between them. Looked up from germline, CDR1 is LGHNA and CDR2 is YNFKEQ.

This clonotype occurred a few times. The rearrangement links TRBV6-6 to TRBJ2-1, with 11 bases fitting TRBD2. With V trimmed by 4 bases and J by 5 bases, 1 base remained unmatched. This CDR3 region has 14 residues. Per germline, CDR1 MNHNY and CDR2 SVGAGI (reference sequence). The CDR3 loop reads CASSFSGGDNEQFF. The CDR3 bases are TGTGCCAGCAGTTTTAGCGGGGGGGACAATGAGCAGTTCTTC.

This clonotype has at least ten counts. The chain joins TRBV6-1 to TRBJ1-2; no clear D gene. CDR1 is MNHNS, CDR2 SASEGT, per germline. The CDR3 length is 11 residues. V lost 5 bases and J 2 bases, leaving 3 bases between the germline ends. The CDR3 reads CASSTNYGYTF. CDR3 DNA: TGTGCCAGCAGTACGAACTATGGCTACACCTTC.